This T cell receptor (beta chain) is from a study of shared clonotypes between healthy human individuals. Donors included only healthy HIV-negative adults lacking recent acute infections or vaccinations. CDR1 is SGHTA, CDR2 FQGTGA, per germline. After removal of 6 bases from V and 0 bases from J, the junction contained 4 bases not matched to a gene. CDR3 length: 16 residues. DNA input for the unsorted PBMC replicate PCRs was about 280 ng, 30,000 to 35,000 T cell genomes. The authors' processing: Junction-only sequences without quality scores were provided by ImmunoSEQ, so filtering was different. Assay: immunoSEQ multiplex PCR; the TCRdb copy retains only in-frame clones and omits some. V and J calls and clone size follow that table, whereas D and trimming were derived from the DNA. This table has about 490,000 clones, over 60% appearing once.

The source is a woman aged 40-49 years in good health. Some clones in this sample may be carry-over from other donors' samples. Sequencing used PBMCs. The J gene is TRBJ2-6, the V gene TRBV7-3; 8 bases are shared with TRBD1. The CDR3 DNA reads as TGTGCCAGCAGTCAGGACAGGGCCTCTGGGGCCAACGTCCTGACTTTC. Amino acid sequence: CASSQDRASGANVLTF.